This record looks at one TCR beta chain sequence and its context. The V and J ends lost 11 bases and 4 bases respectively, with 17 bases between them. Germline CDR1 LNHDA, CDR2 SQIVND (reference sequence). The CDR3 totals 14 residues. The sample comes from a study of identical twins. One entry per CDR3 protein, called by TCRdb with MiXCR from the 5' RACE reads. Here the sample spans 550,000 to 700,000 distinct CDR3 sequences, approximately 22% being singletons. These sequences were also reported in another study, on T cells expressing NK-cell markers.

The sample was PBMCs. This chain joins TRBV19 and TRBJ2-2; TRBD1 might be the D (5 bases). The sequence was obtained from a woman between 18 and 29 years old in good health. CDR3: CAANSAGLTGELFF. The CDR3 coding sequence is TGTGCCGCCAACTCAGCAGGGCTCACCGGGGAGCTGTTTTTT. The full variable domain, in which reference TRBV19 and TRBJ2-2 provide the parts outside the CDR3, is DGGITQSPKYLFRKEGQNVTLSCEQNLNHDAMYWYRQDPGQGLRLIYYSQIVNDFQKGDIAEGYSVSREKKESFPLTVTSAQKNPTAFYLCAANSAGLTGELFFGEGSRLTVL.